Listed below are T cell receptor beta chains from one sample, sequenced in a study of blood T cell repertoires in COVID-19. Sequencing was performed with immunoSEQ multiplex PCR; in TCRdb, only in-frame clones are kept and a portion is missing. Of approximately 250,000 clones in the sample, 75% to 90% were seen once. The sample consisted of PBMCs or T cells enriched from blood (not recorded which). Source of these receptors: a woman aged 30 to 39 who had recovered from COVID-19. CDR3s include the opening cysteine and the closing phenylalanine or tryptophan. Each record gives: clone size, V gene, D gene, J gene, CDR3 protein, CDR3 DNA. D genes are given only for firm matches. Expanded clones are given a class, and other clones once, few, many or no size at all.

NA	TRBV7-2	TRBD2	TRBJ2-1	CASSILAVSYNEQFF	TGTGCCAGCAGCATCCTAGCGGTGTCCTACAATGAGCAGTTCTTC
NA	TRBV7-9	NA	TRBJ2-5	CASSLGGDMSETQYF	TGTGCCAGCAGCTTAGGAGGGGACATGTCAGAGACCCAGTACTTC
NA	TRBV27	NA	TRBJ2-1	CASSLGARPGSAWLWNEQFF	TGTGCCAGCAGTTTGGGTGCCCGCCCCGGTAGCGCATGGTTATGGAATGAGCAGTTCTTC
few	TRBV30	NA	TRBJ1-3	CAWLDKSSGNTIYF	TGTGCCTGGCTTGACAAAAGCTCTGGAAACACCATATATTTT
NA	TRBV6-2/TRBV6-3	NA	TRBJ1-1	CASSSDSYPPYPEAFF	TGTGCCAGCAGTTCTGACAGTTATCCCCCATATCCTGAAGCTTTCTTT
NA	TRBV7-9	TRBD1	TRBJ2-7	CASSTGTGSYEQYF	TGTGCCAGCAGCACCGGGACAGGGTCCTACGAGCAGTACTTC
NA	TRBV7-2	NA	TRBJ1-6	CASSLAGPPNSPLHF	TGTGCCAGCAGCTTAGCCGGTCCACCTAATTCACCCCTCCACTTT
NA	TRBV5-1	NA	TRBJ2-3	CASKRGSAGGTDTQYF	TGCGCCAGCAAGAGGGGGTCCGCAGGGGGGACAGATACGCAGTATTTT
few	TRBV5-1	TRBD1	TRBJ1-2	CASRGTGLNYGYTF	TGCGCCAGCAGAGGGACAGGACTAAACTATGGCTACACCTTC
NA	TRBV9	NA	TRBJ1-5	CASSPGGGQPQHF	TGTGCCAGCAGCCCGGGGGGGGGTCAGCCCCAGCATTTT
NA	TRBV7-8	TRBD1	TRBJ1-1	CASSRSGGGYTEAFF	TGTGCCAGCAGCAGATCAGGGGGCGGGTACACTGAAGCTTTCTTT
NA	TRBV5-8	NA	TRBJ2-3	CASSLAPRNTDTQYF	TGTGCCAGCAGCTTGGCGCCTAGAAACACAGATACGCAGTATTTT
NA	TRBV9	NA	TRBJ2-4	CASSPRTGSQLLGGGNIQYF	TGTGCCAGCAGCCCAAGGACAGGGAGTCAACTCCTTGGGGGAGGGAACATTCAGTACTTC
few	TRBV19	TRBD1	TRBJ1-1	CASSIPSTGKAEAFF	TGTGCCAGTAGTATTCCATCGACAGGGAAGGCTGAAGCTTTCTTT
NA	TRBV5-1	NA	TRBJ2-2	CASSLGLGDTGELFF	TGCGCCAGCAGCTTGGGACTAGGCGACACCGGGGAGCTGTTTTTT
once	TRBV7-8	NA	TRBJ1-1	CASSLIQVNTEAFF	TGTGCCAGCAGCTTAATACAGGTGAACACTGAAGCTTTCTTT
NA	TRBV29-1	NA	TRBJ1-2	CSGLGGVQDEYGYTF	TGCAGCGGCCTCGGGGGGGTACAGGATGAATATGGCTACACCTTC
once	TRBV11-2	NA	TRBJ2-2	CASSPPRLYTGELFF	TGTGCCAGCAGTCCTCCGCGGCTATACACCGGGGAGCTGTTTTTT
once	TRBV3-1/TRBV3-2	TRBD1	TRBJ1-1	CASSQGQGGSEAFF	TGTGCCAGCAGCCAAGGACAGGGGGGGTCTGAAGCTTTCTTT
NA	TRBV18	NA	TRBJ1-1	CASSPSSNTEAFF	TGTGCCAGCTCACCATCTTCGAACACTGAAGCTTTCTTT
NA	TRBV28	NA	TRBJ1-2	CASTAGVLSGYTF	TGTGCCAGCACAGCAGGGGTATTGAGTGGCTACACCTTC
NA	TRBV7-3	TRBD1	TRBJ1-4	CASSLTMGQGFRHGKLFF	TGTGCCAGCAGCTTAACGATGGGACAGGGCTTTCGTCATGGAAAACTGTTTTTT
NA	TRBV29-1	NA	TRBJ1-1	CSVATGTLNTEAFF	TGCAGCGTAGCTACCGGGACACTGAACACTGAAGCTTTCTTT
NA	TRBV19	NA	TRBJ1-2	CASSMLGRGPPRQGYTF	TGTGCCAGTAGTATGCTTGGCAGGGGCCCTCCTCGCCAAGGCTACACCTTC
few	TRBV28	TRBD1	TRBJ1-6	CASSPPGQGARSYNSPLHF	TGTGCCAGCAGTCCACCGGGACAGGGGGCGCGTTCCTATAATTCACCCCTCCACTTT
NA	TRBV28	TRBD1	TRBJ1-5	CASSLWDRGLYQPQHF	TGTGCCAGCAGTTTATGGGACAGGGGGCTTTATCAGCCCCAGCATTTT
NA	TRBV6-2/TRBV6-3	TRBD1	TRBJ1-1	CASSYSSWTGTAFF	TGTGCCAGCAGTTACTCTTCCTGGACAGGGACGGCTTTCTTT
few	TRBV3-1/TRBV3-2	NA	TRBJ1-2	CASSLGHSNYGYTF	TGTGCCAGCAGCCTCGGACACTCTAACTATGGCTACACCTTC
NA	TRBV7-2	NA	TRBJ1-2	CASPREGYTF	TGTGCCAGCCCGAGGGAGGGCTACACCTTC
NA	TRBV7-8	TRBD1	TRBJ1-1	CASSLEDQDRRREAFF	TGTGCCAGCAGCTTAGAAGACCAGGACAGGAGACGTGAAGCTTTCTTT
NA	TRBV2	NA	TRBJ1-1	CASSELVGAGLNTEAFF	TGTGCCAGCAGTGAACTGGTTGGGGCAGGCCTGAACACTGAAGCTTTCTTT
NA	TRBV4-3	NA	TRBJ1-1	CASSQDWLGRNTEAFF	TGCGCCAGCAGCCAAGATTGGCTGGGGAGAAACACTGAAGCTTTCTTT
NA	TRBV18	TRBD1	TRBJ2-7	CASSPGQGDEQYF	TGTGCCAGCTCACCCGGACAGGGCGACGAGCAGTACTTC
NA	TRBV7-2	TRBD1	TRBJ1-1	CASSLQGADTEAFF	TGTGCCAGCAGCTTACAGGGGGCTGACACTGAAGCTTTCTTT
NA	TRBV28	NA	TRBJ2-7	CASSPTSLLATEQYF	TGTGCCAGCAGTCCTACCTCTTTACTAGCTACCGAGCAGTACTTC
NA	TRBV29-1	NA	TRBJ1-2	CSVGPDPRGHYGYTF	TGCAGCGTTGGGCCGGACCCCCGAGGGCACTATGGCTACACCTTC
NA	TRBV13	NA	TRBJ2-7	CASSPSGTGRGEQYF	TGTGCCAGCAGCCCCTCCGGGACTGGACGAGGCGAGCAGTACTTC
NA	TRBV28	TRBD2	TRBJ2-7	CASRPSGTYEQYF	TGTGCCAGTAGACCTAGCGGGACGTACGAGCAGTACTTC
NA	TRBV3-1/TRBV3-2	TRBD1	TRBJ1-1	CASSLTDRGTEAFF	TGTGCCAGCAGCCTAACTGACAGGGGGACTGAAGCTTTCTTT
NA	TRBV5-4	TRBD1	TRBJ2-7	CASSFPFGTGSYEQYF	TGTGCCAGCAGCTTTCCCTTCGGGACAGGTTCCTACGAGCAGTACTTC
NA	TRBV2	NA	TRBJ2-7	CASRATTSPYEQYF	TGTGCCAGCAGGGCGACGACTAGTCCCTACGAGCAGTACTTC
NA	TRBV28	TRBD2	TRBJ2-3	CASKPSGFTDTQYF	TGTGCCAGCAAGCCTAGCGGCTTCACAGATACGCAGTATTTT
NA	TRBV3-1/TRBV3-2	NA	TRBJ1-5	CASSQAGFNQPQHF	TGTGCCAGCAGCCAAGCAGGGTTCAATCAGCCCCAGCATTTT
NA	TRBV19	NA	TRBJ2-1	CASSPVIASYNEQFF	TGTGCCAGTAGTCCGGTGATAGCCTCCTACAATGAGCAGTTCTTC
NA	TRBV4-1	TRBD1	TRBJ1-4	CASSQLTGVGEKLFF	TGCGCCAGCAGCCAACTGACAGGGGTGGGGGAAAAACTGTTTTTT
NA	TRBV6-2/TRBV6-3	NA	TRBJ1-1	CASSYAGQLPEAFF	TGTGCCAGCAGTTACGCTGGACAGTTGCCTGAAGCTTTCTTT
NA	TRBV4-3	NA	TRBJ1-1	CASSQDPRNTEAFF	TGCGCCAGCAGCCAAGATCCTCGGAACACTGAAGCTTTCTTT
NA	TRBV28	TRBD1	TRBJ1-2	CASSLDRGLNGYTF	TGTGCCAGCAGTTTAGACAGGGGGTTGAATGGCTACACCTTC
NA	TRBV28	TRBD2	TRBJ2-7	CASSSSLAGAPAYEQYF	TGTGCCAGCAGTTCTTCCCTAGCGGGAGCCCCCGCCTACGAGCAGTACTTC